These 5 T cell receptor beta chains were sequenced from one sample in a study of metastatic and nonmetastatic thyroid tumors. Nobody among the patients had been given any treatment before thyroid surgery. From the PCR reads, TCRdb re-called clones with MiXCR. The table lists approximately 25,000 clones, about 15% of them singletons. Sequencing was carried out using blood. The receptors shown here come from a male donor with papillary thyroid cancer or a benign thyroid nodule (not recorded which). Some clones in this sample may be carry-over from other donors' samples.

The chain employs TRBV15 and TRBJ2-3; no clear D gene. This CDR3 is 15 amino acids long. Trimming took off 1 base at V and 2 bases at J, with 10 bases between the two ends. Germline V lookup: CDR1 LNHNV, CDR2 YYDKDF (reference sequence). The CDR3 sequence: CATSRADDNTDTQYF. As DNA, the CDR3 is TGTGCCACCAGCAGAGCGGATGATAACACAGATACGCAGTATTTT. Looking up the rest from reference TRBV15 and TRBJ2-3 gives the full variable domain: DAMVIQNPRYQVTQFGKPVTLSCSQTLNHNVMYWYQQKSSQAPKLLFHYYDKDFNNEADTPDNFQSRRPNTSFCFLDIRSPGLGDTAMYLCATSRADDNTDTQYFGPGTRLTVL.

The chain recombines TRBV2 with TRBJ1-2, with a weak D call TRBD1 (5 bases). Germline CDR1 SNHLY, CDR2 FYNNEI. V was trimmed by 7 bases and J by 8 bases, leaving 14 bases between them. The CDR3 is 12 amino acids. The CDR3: CASISGVTGYTF. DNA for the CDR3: TGTGCCAGCATTTCGGGGGTGACCGGCTACACCTTC. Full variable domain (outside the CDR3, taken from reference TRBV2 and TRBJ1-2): EPEVTQTPSHQVTQMGQEVILRCVPISNHLYFYWYRQILGQKVEFLVSFYNNEISEKSEIFDDQFSVERPDGSNFTLKIRSTKLEDSAMYFCASISGVTGYTFGSGTRLTVV.

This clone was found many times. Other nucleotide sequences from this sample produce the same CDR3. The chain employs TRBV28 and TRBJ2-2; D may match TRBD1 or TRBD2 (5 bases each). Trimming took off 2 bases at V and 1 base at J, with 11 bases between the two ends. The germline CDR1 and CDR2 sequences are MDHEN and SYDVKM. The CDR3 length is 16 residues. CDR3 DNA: TGTGCCAGCAGTTTAAGACGGGACGGGAACACCGGGGAGCTGTTTTTT. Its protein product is CASSLRRDGNTGELFF.

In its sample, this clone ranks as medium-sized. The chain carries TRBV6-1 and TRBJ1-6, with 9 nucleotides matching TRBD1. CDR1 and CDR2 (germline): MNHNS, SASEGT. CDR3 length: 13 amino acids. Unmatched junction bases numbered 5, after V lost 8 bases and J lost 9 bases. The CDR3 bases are TGTGCCAGCCGGACAGGGGAGAGTTCACCCCTCCACTTT. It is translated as CASRTGESSPLHF.

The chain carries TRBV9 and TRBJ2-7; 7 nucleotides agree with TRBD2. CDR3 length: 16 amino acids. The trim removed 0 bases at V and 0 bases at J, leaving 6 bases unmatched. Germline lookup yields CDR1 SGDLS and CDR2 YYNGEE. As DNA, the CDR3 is TGTGCCAGCAGCGTAGAGGGCGGGAGTGGCTCCTACGAGCAGTACTTC. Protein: CASSVEGGSGSYEQYF.